The next 13 T cell receptor beta chains were all read from a single sample in a study of human T cells and chemical hapten exposure. TCRdb processed the RACE reads anew with MiXCR; each CDR3 protein has one entry. The sample includes over 85,000 distinct CDR3 sequences, roughly 12% of them seen just once. Time point here: patch test 1, 2 weeks after DPC sensitization. The treatment was: therapeutic diphenylcyclopropenone sensitization with weekly scalp DPC. The sequencing used whole blood, collected in connection with sensitization to the hapten diphenylcyclopropenone (DPC). The origin of the receptors is a woman aged 40 to 49 with alopecia areata. Some clones in this sample may be carry-over from other donors' samples.

This clonotype turned up a few times. The chain couples TRBV10-3 to TRBJ2-3, with 8 bases that match TRBD2. The CDR3 extends over 17 amino acids. Per germline, CDR1 ENHRY and CDR2 SYGVKD. V gave up 10 bases and J gave up 2 bases; unmatched junction bases: 17. CDR3 nucleotides: TGTGCCACCAGGCTACCGGGAGGGCACAAGAACACAGATACGCAGTATTTT. Translating it yields CATRLPGGHKNTDTQYF.

The genes are TRBV24-1 and TRBJ2-3; 9 bases agree with TRBD2. This CDR3 contains 15 residues. After removal of 6 bases from V and 2 bases from J, the junction contained 5 bases not matched to a gene. CDR1 KGHDR and CDR2 SFDVKD come from the germline V gene. The DNA for the CDR3 is TGTGCCACCAGTCTTAGCGGGAGTCTCACAGATACGCAGTATTTT. Translating it yields CATSLSGSLTDTQYF.

This clonotype was seen more than once but under ten times. The V gene is TRBV11-1, the J gene TRBJ1-4; unclear D gene. The germline V gene has CDR1 SGHAT and CDR2 FQDESV (reference sequence). The V gene lost 1 base and the J gene lost 5 bases, with 14 bases spanning the gap. The length of the CDR3 is 16 residues. The chain's CDR3 is CASSLESDGYNEKLFF. The DNA of the CDR3 is TGTGCCAGCAGCTTAGAATCGGACGGATACAATGAAAAACTGTTTTTT.

This clonotype has more than one count but fewer than ten. V is TRBV29-1 and J is TRBJ2-1; D ambiguous. The ends were cut back, 4 bases at V and 9 bases at J, with 13 bases in the middle. Germline lookup yields CDR1 SQVTM and CDR2 ANQGSEA. There are 12 residues in the CDR3. CDR3 bases: TGCAGCGTTGTAGTAGCAACCGTTGAGCAGTTCTTC. It encodes CSVVVATVEQFF.

This clonotype occurred a few times. The rearrangement links TRBV20-1 to TRBJ1-2, with 10 bases matching TRBD1. Looked up from germline, CDR1 is DFQATT and CDR2 is SNEGSKA (reference sequence). Losses at the gene ends were 8 bases for V and 2 bases for J; bases not matched to a gene: 8. The CDR3 has 14 residues. The CDR3 DNA is TGCAGTACCGATGGGACAGGGGTAAACTATGGCTACACCTTC. It yields the protein CSTDGTGVNYGYTF.

This clonotype was observed many times. The chain has TRBV20-1 and TRBJ1-1, with no clear D. In germline, CDR1 is DFQATT, CDR2 SNEGSKA (reference sequence). The V end lost 6 bases, the J end lost 3 bases, and 8 bases lay between the germline ends. The CDR3 contains 11 residues. The CDR3: CSAPGDTEAFF. In DNA, the CDR3 is TGCAGTGCCCCGGGAGACACTGAAGCTTTCTTT.

The chain couples TRBV2 to TRBJ1-1, with D unresolved. V gave up 2 bases and J gave up 0 bases, with 7 bases separating them. Looked up from germline, CDR1 is SNHLY and CDR2 is FYNNEI. The CDR3 extends over 14 amino acids. The CDR3 loop reads CASSERQLNTEAFF. Written as DNA, the CDR3 is TGTGCCAGCAGTGAACGCCAATTGAACACTGAAGCTTTCTTT.

This clonotype was found many times. The chain has TRBV11-3 and TRBJ2-1; 8 positions match TRBD1. The CDR3 contains 15 residues. J lost 2 bases, V lost 5 bases, and 5 bases had no gene match. Germline V CDR1 and CDR2: SGHNT, YENEEA. CDR3 coding DNA: TGTGCCAGCAGCCCAGGGGGCCCGACCTACAATGAGCAGTTCTTC. Translating gives CASSPGGPTYNEQFF.

This clonotype was counted ten times or more. V gene TRBV27 combines with J gene TRBJ2-7; possibly TRBD1 for D (6 bases). Trimming removed 0 bases at V and 6 bases at J, with 9 bases between. In germline, CDR1 is MNHEY, CDR2 SMNVEV (reference sequence). The CDR3 runs 13 residues. Here the CDR3 DNA reads TGTGCCAGCAGTTTATCAGGGGGTGGCGAGCAGTACTTC. The encoded protein is CASSLSGGGEQYF.

The chain uses TRBV28 and TRBJ2-7; the D is unclear. Germline V gene data show CDR1 as MDHEN and CDR2 as SYDVKM. There are 14 residues in the CDR3. Trimming cost V 1 base and J 2 bases, with 9 bases left between them. This CDR3 reads CASSLSIPPYEQYF. The CDR3 DNA reads TGTGCCAGCAGTTTATCCATCCCCCCCTACGAGCAGTACTTC.

There are a few counts of this clonotype. The genes are TRBV5-4 and TRBJ2-5; D not resolved. Trimming removed 0 bases at V and 0 bases at J, with 6 bases between. The CDR3 is 14 residues long. CDR1 is SGHNT and CDR2 is YYREEE in the germline V gene (reference sequence). CDR3 region: CASSLDPNQETQYF. The CDR3 DNA reads as TGTGCCAGCAGCTTGGACCCTAACCAAGAGACCCAGTACTTC.

This sequence joins TRBV18 and TRBJ2-1; D may match TRBD1 or TRBD2 (5 bases each). V gave up 3 bases and J gave up 2 bases, with 11 bases separating them. The CDR3 has 15 amino acids. Germline CDR1 reads KGHSH; CDR2 reads LQKENI. This CDR3 is CASSPGPSAYNEQFF. Written as DNA, the CDR3 is TGTGCCAGCTCACCGGGACCCTCGGCCTACAATGAGCAGTTCTTC.

This clonotype was found a few times. The chain combines TRBV2 with TRBJ1-5, with unresolved D. Looked up from germline, CDR1 is SNHLY and CDR2 is FYNNEI. Trimming removed 2 bases at V and 0 bases at J, with 5 bases between. The CDR3 runs 14 residues. CDR3 region: CASSEQLSNQPQHF. The CDR3 DNA sequence: TGTGCCAGCAGTGAACAGCTTAGCAATCAGCCCCAGCATTTT.